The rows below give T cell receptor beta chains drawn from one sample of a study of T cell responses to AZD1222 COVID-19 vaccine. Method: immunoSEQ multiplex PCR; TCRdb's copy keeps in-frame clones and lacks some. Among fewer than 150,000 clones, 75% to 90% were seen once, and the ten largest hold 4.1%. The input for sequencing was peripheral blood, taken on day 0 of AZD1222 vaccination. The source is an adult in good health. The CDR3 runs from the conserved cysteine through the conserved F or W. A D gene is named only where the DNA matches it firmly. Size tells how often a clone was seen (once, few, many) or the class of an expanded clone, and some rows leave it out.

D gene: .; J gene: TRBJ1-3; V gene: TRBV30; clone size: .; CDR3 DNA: TGTGCCTGGAGTGTTAGTCTCTCTGGAAACACCATATATTTT; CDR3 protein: CAWSVSLSGNTIYF
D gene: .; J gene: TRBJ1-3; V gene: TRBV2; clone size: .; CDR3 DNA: TGTGCCAGCAGGGGGGGGGTCCTCTCTGGAAACACCATATATTTT; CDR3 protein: CASRGGVLSGNTIYF
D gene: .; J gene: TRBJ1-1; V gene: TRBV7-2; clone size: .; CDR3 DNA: TGTGCCAGCATCCGACAGGTCCGAGTTGGGGCTGAAGCTTTCTTT; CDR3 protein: CASIRQVRVGAEAFF
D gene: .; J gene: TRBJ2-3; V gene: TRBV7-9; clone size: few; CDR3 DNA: TGTGCCAGCAGCTTAGTAGCCGCTAGCACAGATACGCAGTATTTT; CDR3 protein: CASSLVAASTDTQYF
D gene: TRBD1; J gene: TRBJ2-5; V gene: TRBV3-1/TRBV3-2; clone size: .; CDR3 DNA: TGTGCCAGCAGCCTTCGTACAGGGGGGATAAGGGAGACCCAGTACTTC; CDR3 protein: CASSLRTGGIRETQYF
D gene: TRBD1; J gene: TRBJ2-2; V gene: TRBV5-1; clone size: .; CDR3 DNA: TGCGCCAGCAGCTCCGGGACAGGGGGCGCGAACACCGGGGAGCTGTTTTTT; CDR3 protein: CASSSGTGGANTGELFF
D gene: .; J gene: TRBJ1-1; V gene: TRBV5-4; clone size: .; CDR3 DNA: TGTGCCAGCAGCCCCGGAGGCGTGAACACTGAAGCTTTCTTT; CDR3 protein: CASSPGGVNTEAFF
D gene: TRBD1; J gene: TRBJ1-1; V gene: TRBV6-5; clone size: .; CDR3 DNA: TGTGCCAGCAGTTCTGGACAGGCCCGGGGAGGGGAAGCTTTCTTT; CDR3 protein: CASSSGQARGGEAFF
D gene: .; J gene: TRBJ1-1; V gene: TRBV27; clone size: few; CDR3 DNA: TGTGCCAGCAGTTCCCATAAGCAAAGCCCAATACTGAACACTGAAGCTTTCTTT; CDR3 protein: CASSSHKQSPILNTEAFF
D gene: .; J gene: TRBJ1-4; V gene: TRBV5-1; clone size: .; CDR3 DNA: TGCGCCAGCAGCTTGGTGGGGGACCCAGGGAAGGAAAAACTGTTTTTT; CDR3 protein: CASSLVGDPGKEKLFF
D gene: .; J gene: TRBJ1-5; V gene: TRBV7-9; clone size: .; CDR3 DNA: TGTGCCAGCAGCTCGTGGTCGCCCCAGCATTTT; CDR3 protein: CASSSWSPQHF
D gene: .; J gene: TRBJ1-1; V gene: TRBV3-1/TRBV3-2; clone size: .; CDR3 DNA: TGTGCCAGCAGCCAAGAAGGGTACGGTTACACTGAAGCTTTCTTT; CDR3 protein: CASSQEGYGYTEAFF
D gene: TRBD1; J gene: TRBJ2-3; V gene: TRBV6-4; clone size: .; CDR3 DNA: TGTGCCAGCAGTTTAGGGGGCAGCACAGATACGCAGTATTTT; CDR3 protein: CASSLGGSTDTQYF
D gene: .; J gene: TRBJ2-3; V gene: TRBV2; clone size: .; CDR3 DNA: TGTGCCAGCAGTGAAGGACCTACAGATACGCAGTATTTT; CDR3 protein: CASSEGPTDTQYF
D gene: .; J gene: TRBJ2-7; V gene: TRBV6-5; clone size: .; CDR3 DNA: TGTGCCAGCAGTCCAGGGGGGGGGACACCTTACGAGCAGTACTTC; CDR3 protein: CASSPGGGTPYEQYF
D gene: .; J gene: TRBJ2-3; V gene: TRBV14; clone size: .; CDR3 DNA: TGTGCCAGCAGCCCACAGGGTATGATCATAGATACGCAGTATTTT; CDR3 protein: CASSPQGMIIDTQYF
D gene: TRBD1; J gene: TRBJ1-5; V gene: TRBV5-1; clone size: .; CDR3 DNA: TGCGCCAGCAGCTTGGGGGCAGGGGGGCAGCCCCAGCATTTT; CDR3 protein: CASSLGAGGQPQHF
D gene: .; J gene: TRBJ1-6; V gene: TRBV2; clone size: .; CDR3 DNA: TGTGCCAGCAGCAAAGGCCAGGCTAATTCACCCCTCCACTTT; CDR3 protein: CASSKGQANSPLHF
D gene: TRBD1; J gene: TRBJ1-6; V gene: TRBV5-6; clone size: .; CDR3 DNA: TGTGCCAGCACCATACAGGGGGTTTATAATTCACCCCTCCACTTT; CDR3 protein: CASTIQGVYNSPLHF
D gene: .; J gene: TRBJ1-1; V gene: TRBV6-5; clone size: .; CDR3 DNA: TGTGCCAGCAGGCGGCAGGTGACTGAAGCTTTCTTT; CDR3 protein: CASRRQVTEAFF
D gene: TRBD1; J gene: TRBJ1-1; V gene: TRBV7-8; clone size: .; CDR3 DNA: TGTGCCAGCAGGGGAGGGACAGCGAACACTGAAGCTTTCTTT; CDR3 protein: CASRGGTANTEAFF
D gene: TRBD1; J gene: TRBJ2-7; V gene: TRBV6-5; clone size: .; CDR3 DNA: TGTGCCAGCACCTTGTACAGGGGGCAGGACGAGCAGTACTTC; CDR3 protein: CASTLYRGQDEQYF
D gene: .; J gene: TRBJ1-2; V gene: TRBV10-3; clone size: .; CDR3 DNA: TGTGCCATCAGTGAAGGCCAGGACTATGGCTACACCTTC; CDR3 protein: CAISEGQDYGYTF
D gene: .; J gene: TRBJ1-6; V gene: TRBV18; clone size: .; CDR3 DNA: TGTGCCAGCTCACCGCTACAGGGTGAAAATTCACCCCTCCACTTT; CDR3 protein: CASSPLQGENSPLHF
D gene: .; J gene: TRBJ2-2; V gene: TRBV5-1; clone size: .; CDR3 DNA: TGCGCCAGCAGCTTGGCAGGGAATCGGGAGCTGTTTTTT; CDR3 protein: CASSLAGNRELFF
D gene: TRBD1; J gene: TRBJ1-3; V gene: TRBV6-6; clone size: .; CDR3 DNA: TGTGCCAGCAGTCAGACAGGGGTCGGAAACACCATATATTTT; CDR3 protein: CASSQTGVGNTIYF
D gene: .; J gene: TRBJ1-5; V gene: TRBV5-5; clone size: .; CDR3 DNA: TGTGCCAGCAGACAGAAGGCGACCACCAATCAGCCCCAGCATTTT; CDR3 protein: CASRQKATTNQPQHF
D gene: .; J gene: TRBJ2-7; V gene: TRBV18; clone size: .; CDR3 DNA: TGTGCCAGCTCACCTTTAAAGGACTCCTACGAGCAGTACTTC; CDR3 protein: CASSPLKDSYEQYF
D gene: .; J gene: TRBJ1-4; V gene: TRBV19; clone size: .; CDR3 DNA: TGTGCCAGTAGGGGACTACAGAGTAATGAAAAACTGTTTTTT; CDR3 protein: CASRGLQSNEKLFF
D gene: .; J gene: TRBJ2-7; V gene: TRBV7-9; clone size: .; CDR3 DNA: TGTGCCAGCAGCCCGCGGACAGTATCGAGCTCCTACGAGCAGTACTTC; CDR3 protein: CASSPRTVSSSYEQYF
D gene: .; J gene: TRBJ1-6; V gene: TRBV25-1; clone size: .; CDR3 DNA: TGTGCCAGCAGTGAATCTGGAAGCTCCTATAATTCACCCCTCCACTTT; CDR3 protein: CASSESGSSYNSPLHF
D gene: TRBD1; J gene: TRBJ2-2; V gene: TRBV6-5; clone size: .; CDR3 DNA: TGTGCCAGCCGACGGACAGGAGGAAGCACCGGGGAGCTGTTTTTT; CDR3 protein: CASRRTGGSTGELFF
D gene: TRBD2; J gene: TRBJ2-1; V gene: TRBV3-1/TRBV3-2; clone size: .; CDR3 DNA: TGTGCCAGCAGCCAAATTAGCGGGGTCAATGAGCAGTTCTTC; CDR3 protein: CASSQISGVNEQFF
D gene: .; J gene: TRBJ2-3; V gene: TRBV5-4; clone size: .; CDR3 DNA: TGTGCCAGCAGCTTGGGGACCCGAAAGGCAGATACGCAGTATTTT; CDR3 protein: CASSLGTRKADTQYF
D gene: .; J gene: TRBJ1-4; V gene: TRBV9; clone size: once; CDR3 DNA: TGTGCCAGCAGCGTAGAGGGAATCAATGAAAAACTGTTTTTT; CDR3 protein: CASSVEGINEKLFF
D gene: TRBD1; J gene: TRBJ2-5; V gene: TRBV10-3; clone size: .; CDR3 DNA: TGTGCCATCAGCTCCGGGACAGGGTCCGAGACCCAGTACTTC; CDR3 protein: CAISSGTGSETQYF
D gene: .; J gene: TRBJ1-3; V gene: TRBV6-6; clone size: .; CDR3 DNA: TGTGCCAGCAGACCACGTGACACCTCAAACACCATATATTTT; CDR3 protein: CASRPRDTSNTIYF
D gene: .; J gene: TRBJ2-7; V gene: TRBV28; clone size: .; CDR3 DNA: TGTGCCAGCAGTTTACCCGGAGCTTCCGAGCAGTACTTC; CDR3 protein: CASSLPGASEQYF
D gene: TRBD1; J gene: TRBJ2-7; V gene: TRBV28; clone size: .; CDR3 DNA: TGTGCCAGCACCCAGGGGGTCAAAGAGCAGTACTTC; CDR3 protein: CASTQGVKEQYF
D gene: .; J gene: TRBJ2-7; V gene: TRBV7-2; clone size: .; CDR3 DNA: TGTGCCAGCAGCCCCCCAACCACGGGGCAGCAGTACTTC; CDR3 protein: CASSPPTTGQQYF
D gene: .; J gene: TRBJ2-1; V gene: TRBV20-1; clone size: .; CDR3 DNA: TGCAGTGCTAGTTGGGCCCGTGTCCGGGTAGGTGAGCAGTTCTTC; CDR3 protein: CSASWARVRVGEQFF
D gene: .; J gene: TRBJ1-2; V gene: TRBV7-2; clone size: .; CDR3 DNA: TGTGCCAGCAGCTTAGGGACGGCGGCTAACTATGGCTACACCTTC; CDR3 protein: CASSLGTAANYGYTF
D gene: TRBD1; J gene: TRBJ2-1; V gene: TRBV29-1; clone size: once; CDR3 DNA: TGCAGCGGGGGCAGGGGGAATGAGCAGTTCTTC; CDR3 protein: CSGGRGNEQFF
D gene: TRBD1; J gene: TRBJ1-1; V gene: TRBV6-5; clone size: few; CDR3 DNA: TGTGCCAGCAGCTTAGGAGACAGGGGATCCACTGAAGCTTTCTTT; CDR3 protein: CASSLGDRGSTEAFF
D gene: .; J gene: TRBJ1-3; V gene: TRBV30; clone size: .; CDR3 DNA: TGTGCCTGGAGTGCTGGGTCTGGAAACACCATATATTTT; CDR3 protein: CAWSAGSGNTIYF
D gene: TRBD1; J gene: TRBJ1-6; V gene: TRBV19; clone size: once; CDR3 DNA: TGTGCCACTACTCGACAGGGGAAGGCGGATAATTCACCCCTCCACTTT; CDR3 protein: CATTRQGKADNSPLHF
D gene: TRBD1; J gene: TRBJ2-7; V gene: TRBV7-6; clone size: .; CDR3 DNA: TGTGCCAGCAGCTTAGGTGAGGGGGCGTACGAGCAGTACTTC; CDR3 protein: CASSLGEGAYEQYF
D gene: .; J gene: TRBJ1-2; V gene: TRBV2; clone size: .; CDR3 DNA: TGTGCCAGCAGTGTTGGGTTAGGGGTTAACTATGGCTACACCTTC; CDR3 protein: CASSVGLGVNYGYTF